This T cell receptor beta chain is from a study of Graves' ophthalmopathy and Graves' hyperthyroidism. Amplification of TCR beta CDR3 regions used RNA transcripts. HTBI primers were employed in first-round RT-PCR, then a second-round multiplex PCR followed. A single record per CDR3 protein comes from TCRdb applying MiXCR to the multiplex PCR reads. Altogether about 740,000 distinct CDR3 sequences are present, 40% being singletons, with the ten largest covering roughly 45%. Comment on this clonotype: This may be a read error, as it is one base from a much larger clone.

V shed 0 bases and J shed 10 bases, with 9 bases lying between them. Per the germline V gene, CDR1 is SGHTA and CDR2 is FQGTGA. CDR3 size: 12 residues. The TCR originated in an adult man with Graves' ophthalmopathy. The gene calls are TRBV7-3 and TRBJ1-1; D not resolved. The sample was peripheral blood. The CDR3 region has the DNA TGTGCCAGCAGCTTAACGGATCCGGGAGCTTTCTTT. Translating it yields CASSLTDPGAFF.